The 29 T cell receptor beta chains presented below share a single source sample, sequenced in a study of control samples from healthy donors and cancer patients. Assay used: immunoSEQ multiplex PCR; TCRdb lists only in-frame clones, some missing. The sample consists of 40,000 to 50,000 clones, around 75% of them appearing once. The sequenced sample consisted of formalin-fixed, paraffin-embedded tissue. The receptor source for this set is a male donor with melanoma.

CDR3 in amino acids: CASSFSIIHEQYF. Written as DNA, the CDR3 is TGTGCCAGCAGCTTCTCAATCATCCACGAGCAGTACTTC. The rearrangement uses TRBV5-6 and TRBJ2-7; D not resolved. The CDR3 runs 13 residues. Deletions cut 2 bases from V and 5 bases from J, with 11 bases between. Germline values: CDR1 SGHDT, CDR2 YYEEEE.

This clone was seen once. The genes are TRBV10-3 and TRBJ2-7, with D possibly being TRBD1 (5 bases). Germline values: CDR1 ENHRY, CDR2 SYGVKD. Trimming left V 6 bases short and J 1 base short, with 22 bases between. This CDR3 has 17 residues. CDR3 residues: CAISRYSAQGWSYEQYF. The CDR3 DNA reads TGTGCCATCAGCCGTTATTCCGCGCAGGGTTGGTCCTACGAGCAGTACTTC.

The chain combines TRBV5-4 with TRBJ2-1; 13 bases map to TRBD2. The germline V gene encodes CDR1 SGHNT and CDR2 YYREEE (reference sequence). The V and J ends lost 3 bases and 9 bases, in that order; junction bases with no gene match: 6. The CDR3 covers 15 residues. The CDR3 DNA follows: TGTGCCAGCAGCTCCGGACTAGCGGGAGATATTGAGCAGTTCTTC. Translation: CASSSGLAGDIEQFF. Filled out from reference TRBV5-4 and TRBJ2-1, the complete variable domain reads ETGVTQSPTHLIKTRGQQVTLRCSSQSGHNTVSWYQQALGQGPQFIFQYYREEENGRGNFPPRFSGLQFPNYSSELNVNALELDDSALYLCASSSGLAGDIEQFFGPGTRLTVL.

The chain recombines TRBV6-6 with TRBJ2-7, with 9 nucleotides matching TRBD1. The CDR3 length is 14 residues. After removal of 10 bases from V and 2 bases from J, the junction contained 9 bases not matched to a gene. Germline values: CDR1 MNHNY, CDR2 SVGAGI (reference sequence). The chain's CDR3 is CATLRDRDTYEQYF. In DNA, the CDR3 is TGTGCCACCCTCCGGGACAGGGATACCTACGAGCAGTACTTC.

By its share, this clone is medium-sized (0.01 to 0.1%). The chain joins TRBV5-4 to TRBJ1-1, with TRBD1 matching over 7 bases. Looked up from germline, CDR1 is SGHNT and CDR2 is YYREEE (reference sequence). The CDR3 length is 12 residues. J was trimmed by 6 bases and V by 2 bases; bases with no gene match: 1. CDR3: CASSFGTAEAFF. CDR3 bases: TGTGCCAGCAGCTTTGGGACAGCTGAAGCTTTCTTT.

The chain uses TRBV3-1 (or the pseudogene TRBV3-2) and TRBJ2-5, with 7 bases that match TRBD1. This CDR3 is built from 14 residues. Trimming removed 1 base from V and 5 bases from J; junction bases left unmatched: 4. CDR1 LGHDT and CDR2 YNNKEL come from the germline V gene (reference sequence). The CDR3 region is CASSQGDREETQYF. CDR3 DNA: TGTGCCAGCAGCCAAGGAGACAGGGAGGAGACCCAGTACTTC.

The chain employs TRBV18 and TRBJ2-3, with D perhaps TRBD1 (5 bases). Between the trimmed V and J ends, which lost 5 bases and 1 base, there was a span of 13 bases. Germline V CDR1 and CDR2: KGHSH, LQKENI. The CDR3 covers 15 residues. CDR3 in DNA: TGTGCCAGCTCAGCGACAGCCCCTCGCACAGATACGCAGTATTTT. Translated, it gives CASSATAPRTDTQYF.

The chain combines TRBV6-2 or TRBV6-3 with TRBJ2-2, with 9 bases matching TRBD1. Germline-derived CDR1 and CDR2 are MNHEY and SVGEGT. There are 15 residues in the CDR3. Trimming removed 4 bases from V and 5 bases from J; junction bases left unmatched: 5. The CDR3 sequence is CASSWGTGRTGELFF. CDR3 in DNA: TGTGCCAGCAGTTGGGGGACAGGGCGGACCGGGGAGCTGTTTTTT.

This chain joins TRBV11-3 and TRBJ2-2; D is unclear. The CDR3 is made up of 13 amino acids. V was shortened by 8 bases and J by 3 bases, with 10 bases between the two germline ends. The germline V gene has CDR1 SGHNT and CDR2 YENEEA. The CDR3 spells CASGRDDTGELFF. For the CDR3, the DNA is TGTGCCAGCGGCCGTGACGACACCGGGGAGCTGTTTTTT.

The DNA for the CDR3 is TGTGCCAGCTCCCTCACCATGACAGGGAGTAATCAGCCCCAGCATTTT. Translation: CASSLTMTGSNQPQHF. The chain has TRBV18 and TRBJ1-5; the match to TRBD1 covers 7 bases. The V gene end was trimmed by 6 bases and the J gene end by 4 bases; junction bases not matched to a gene: 12. This CDR3 has 16 residues. Germline assignment: CDR1 KGHSH and CDR2 LQKENI.

The V call is TRBV7-7, the J call TRBJ2-7; 9 positions agree with TRBD1. Germline CDR1 is SSHAT and CDR2 is FNYEAQ (reference sequence). The CDR3 sequence is 15 residues long. With V trimmed by 5 bases and J by 0 bases, 5 bases remained unmatched. The CDR3 loop is CASSPGQGSSYEQYF. CDR3 nucleotide sequence: TGTGCCAGCAGCCCCGGACAGGGGAGCTCCTACGAGCAGTACTTC.

The chain carries TRBV2 and TRBJ2-5, with a possible D match to TRBD1 (6 bases). The CDR3 consists of 13 residues. Germline CDR1 is SNHLY and CDR2 is FYNNEI. V lost 4 bases and J lost 3, with 9 bases in between. The CDR3 DNA follows: TGTGCCAGCAGTGTGGACAGAAAAGAGACCCAGTACTTC. It codes for CASSVDRKETQYF. The entire variable domain, with the rest obtained from reference TRBV2 and TRBJ2-5, is as follows: EPEVTQTPSHQVTQMGQEVILRCVPISNHLYFYWYRQILGQKVEFLVSFYNNEISEKSEIFDDQFSVERPDGSNFTLKIRSTKLEDSAMYFCASSVDRKETQYFGPGTRLLVL.

The chain couples TRBV3-1 (or the pseudogene TRBV3-2) to TRBJ1-5; 7 bases map to TRBD1. CDR1 is LGHDT and CDR2 is YNNKEL in the germline V gene (reference sequence). Losses at the gene ends were 5 bases for V and 10 bases for J; bases not matched to a gene: 11. CDR3 length: 14 amino acids. Here the CDR3 reads CASSDTGARGPQHF. The CDR3 nucleotides are TGTGCCAGCAGCGATACAGGGGCCCGAGGACCCCAGCATTTT.

CDR3 protein: CASSTYLAGELFF. The CDR3, as DNA: TGTGCCAGCAGCACTTACCTAGCCGGGGAGCTGTTTTTT. The chain couples TRBV9 to TRBJ2-2; D unresolved. Trimming took 4 bases from V and 6 from J, leaving 10 bases between them. CDR1 is SGDLS and CDR2 is YYNGEE in the germline V gene. This CDR3 spans 13 amino acids.

CDR3 loop: CASTSTGTETQYF. The CDR3 bases are TGTGCCAGCACTTCGACAGGGACAGAGACCCAGTACTTC. The chain links TRBV7-2 to TRBJ2-5; 7 bases agree with TRBD1. V lost 7 bases to trimming and J lost 4 bases; unmatched junction nucleotides: 6. This CDR3 comprises 13 residues. In germline, CDR1 is SGHTA, CDR2 FQGNSA.

This clone turned up a few times. The CDR3: CASSPPSLQREKLFF. The CDR3 DNA sequence: TGTGCCAGCTCACCACCGTCCCTTCAGCGGGAAAAACTGTTTTTT. This chain uses TRBV18 with TRBJ1-4; D call uncertain. This CDR3 has 15 amino acids. The germline CDR1 and CDR2 sequences are KGHSH and LQKENI. Trimming left V 0 bases short and J 8 bases short, with 13 bases between.

The rearrangement joins TRBV27 to TRBJ1-2, with D maybe TRBD1 (5 bases). V gave up 6 bases and J gave up 0 bases, with 5 bases separating them. CDR1 and CDR2 from the germline V gene are MNHEY and SMNVEV (reference sequence). This CDR3 is built from 12 residues. CDR3: CASRGPNYGYTF. CDR3 bases: TGTGCCAGCAGGGGGCCTAACTATGGCTACACCTTC.

The rearrangement uses TRBV5-4 and TRBJ2-7, with D perhaps TRBD1 (6 bases). The germline CDR1 and CDR2 sequences are SGHNT and YYREEE (reference sequence). The V end lost 2 bases, the J end lost 6 bases, and 9 bases lay between the germline ends. This CDR3 contains 12 residues. The DNA for the CDR3 is TGTGCCAGCAGCTTACAGGGTACCGAGCAGTACTTC. As protein: CASSLQGTEQYF. Variable domain in full (rest from reference TRBV5-4 and TRBJ2-7): ETGVTQSPTHLIKTRGQQVTLRCSSQSGHNTVSWYQQALGQGPQFIFQYYREEENGRGNFPPRFSGLQFPNYSSELNVNALELDDSALYLCASSLQGTEQYFGPGTRLTVT.

A remark on this clone: Given a far larger clone just one base away, this is likely a sequencing read error. Other DNA sequences in the sample encode the same CDR3. The V gene is TRBV7-7, the J gene TRBJ2-2; D is possibly TRBD2 (5 bases). Germline V gives CDR1 SSHAT, CDR2 FNYEAQ (reference sequence). CDR3 size: 12 residues. CDR3 region: CATGGISGELFF. The DNA for the CDR3 is TGTGCCACCGGAGGTATATCCGGGGAACTGTTTTTT.

This clone appeared a single time. The CDR3 here is CASSFGGGSDTQYF. Here the CDR3 DNA reads TGTGCCAGCAGCTTTGGTGGGGGGTCAGATACGCAGTATTTT. The rearrangement links TRBV7-9 to TRBJ2-3, with D perhaps TRBD2 (6 bases). The V gene lost 3 bases and the J gene lost 4 bases, with 11 bases spanning the gap. Germline V gene lookup returns CDR1 SEHNR and CDR2 FQNEAQ (reference sequence). The CDR3 contains 14 residues.

This chain links TRBV6-2 or TRBV6-3 with TRBJ1-2; no clear D. The CDR3 totals 16 residues. CDR1 and CDR2 from the germline V gene are MNHEY and SVGEGT. Deletions cut 6 bases from V and 2 bases from J, with 19 bases between. CDR3 in amino acids: CASSPTPSAANYGYTF. DNA for the CDR3: TGTGCCAGCAGCCCTACCCCCTCAGCAGCGAACTATGGCTACACCTTC.

In the case of this clone: Sequence at one end of the junction differs from germline and may be a read error. Other DNA sequences in the same sample also yield this CDR3. J is TRBJ1-2 and V is TRBV5-1, with D perhaps matching TRBD1 (6 bases). Per germline, CDR1 SGHRS and CDR2 YFSETQ. The CDR3 contains 16 residues. The CDR3 nucleotides read TGCGCCAGCAGTTTGGCCTCGGGGGGCTCTGGCTATGGCTACACCTTC. Residues: CASSLASGGSGYGYTF.

The V and J genes are TRBV28 and TRBJ2-5; D may be TRBD1 (5 bases). CDR3 length: 13 amino acids. Trimming cost V 10 bases and J 5 bases, with 17 bases left between them. Germline V CDR1 and CDR2: MDHEN, SYDVKM. CDR3 region: CATCRAGRETQYF. The DNA of the CDR3 is TGTGCCACTTGCAGGGCAGGAAGGGAGACCCAGTACTTC.

This clone was counted a few times. The chain has TRBV2 and TRBJ2-3; D assignment may be TRBD1 or TRBD2 (5 bases each). V shed 6 bases and J shed 2 bases, with 9 bases lying between them. CDR1 is SNHLY and CDR2 is FYNNEI in the germline V gene. The CDR3 contains 13 residues. For the CDR3, the DNA is TGTGCCAGCAGCGCAGGGACCACAGATACGCAGTATTTT. Its translation: CASSAGTTDTQYF.

CDR3 sequence: CASTPRAGPLHF. CDR3 nucleotides: TGTGCCAGCACCCCGAGGGCGGGGCCCCTCCACTTT. The rearrangement links TRBV28 to TRBJ1-6; no clear D gene. The germline V and J ends were trimmed by 7 bases and 13 bases, with 14 bases remaining between them. Germline CDR1 is MDHEN and CDR2 is SYDVKM. This CDR3 spans 12 amino acids.

The chain has TRBV3-1 (or the pseudogene TRBV3-2) and TRBJ2-7; the match to TRBD2 covers 8 bases. CDR3 size: 16 residues. Germline V gene sequence: CDR1 LGHDT, CDR2 YNNKEL (reference sequence). After removal of 5 bases from V and 1 base from J, the junction contained 10 bases not matched to a gene. The CDR3 loop reads CASSSVAGRGSYEQYF. CDR3 DNA sequence: TGTGCCAGCAGCTCTGTAGCGGGGAGAGGGTCCTACGAGCAGTACTTC.

This chain connects TRBV19 to TRBJ2-7; D is undetermined. Trimming left V 5 bases short and J 7 bases short, with 18 bases between. CDR1 LNHDA and CDR2 SQIVND come from the germline V gene (reference sequence). The CDR3 loop spans 14 amino acids. This CDR3 reads CASSAQTVLGEQYF. The DNA of the CDR3 is TGTGCCAGTAGTGCTCAGACGGTTCTGGGTGAGCAGTACTTC. Drawing the rest from reference TRBV19 and TRBJ2-7, the complete variable domain is DGGITQSPKYLFRKEGQNVTLSCEQNLNHDAMYWYRQDPGQGLRLIYYSQIVNDFQKGDIAEGYSVSREKKESFPLTVTSAQKNPTAFYLCASSAQTVLGEQYFGPGTRLTVT.

This clone was found once. The CDR3 is CASSLTDPAGETQYF. CDR3 nucleotides: TGTGCCAGCAGTCTTACAGATCCCGCCGGGGAGACCCAGTACTTC. This chain uses TRBV28 with TRBJ2-5, with D hard to call. The CDR3 has 15 amino acids. With 5 bases removed from V and 5 bases from J, the gap between germline ends came to 18 bases. CDR1 is MDHEN and CDR2 is SYDVKM in the germline V gene.

This clone was seen more than once but under ten times. This chain joins TRBV6-6 and TRBJ2-7; no reliable D call. From germline, CDR1 is MNHNY and CDR2 SVGAGI (reference sequence). Trimming stripped 6 bases from V and 2 bases from J, with 8 bases between. This CDR3 region has 12 residues. CDR3 DNA: TGTGCCAGCAGGAGGATCCCCTACGAGCAGTACTTC. Protein sequence: CASRRIPYEQYF.